This T cell receptor (beta chain) was recovered during a study of blood T cell repertoires in COVID-19 (TCRdb year 2020). In terms of the full investigation: The collaborator samples originated in the United States, Italy and Spain and spanned the acute and convalescent phases of COVID-19. Where available, HLA class I and class II types were taken from metadata supplied by the sample provider and were not determined by assay-based typing. The sample metadata nearly always contained a de-identified subject ID, COVID-19 status, age in years and sex. The prospective study material was composed of cDNA or gDNA derived from T cells, B-cell-depleted T cells, or PBMCs. The repertoires were made available in a free public database intended to serve as a resource for research on the immune response to SARS-CoV-2. Samples came from the ongoing ImmuneRACE study (first 160 participants) plus 1,254 subjects from 6 global collaborators. Deeply sampled blood TCRbeta repertoires from subjects exposed to, actively infected with, or recovered from COVID-19 were included in the dataset. What the research found in general, with its limitations: Clinical and demographic metadata were provided uncurated, with the amount varying by source and participant.

The CDR3, cysteine through phenylalanine, is 16 amino acids long. Only the CDR3 portion is preserved as DNA: 48 bases, with reading frame beginning at the first base. V is cut back by 4 bases and J by 2 bases, with 11 bases in the junction unmatched. The germline V gene gives CDR1 as MNHEY and CDR2 as SVGAGI. TCRbeta CDR3 regions were amplified from genomic DNA using the immunoSEQ Assay, a bias-controlled multiplex PCR. Regarding the original processing steps: The number of nucleated cells in each sample was estimated from the amplification of reference gene primers within the assay. Sequence reads were collapsed and filtered to measure the absolute abundance of every unique TCRbeta CDR3 rearrangement. For each sample, productive Simpson clonality was calculated by taking the square root of Simpson's diversity index across productive rearrangements. TCRdb limited this immuneACCESS table to in-frame rearrangements with V and J called. A share of clones is missing; checked studies link under half to unresolved V genes, and the rest is unexplained. V and J calls and clone size follow that table, whereas D and trimming were derived from the DNA. The sample has 410,000 or so clones on record, about 88% of them singletons. Together, the top ten hold roughly 1.6% of the sample.

At one collaborating source in Seattle, patients were enrolled during active infection and were followed longitudinally through the course of disease. Each collaborating institution followed its own protocols to collect whole blood in K2EDTA tubes. For TCRbeta analysis, collaborators shipped samples as frozen whole blood, isolated PBMCs, or DNA extracted from either of those sample types. This clone appeared a single time. It lacks a known antigen. Qualities for individual bases were not recorded, and no much larger clone is one base off. Material for sequencing was peripheral blood. The rearrangement combines TRBV6-5 with TRBJ2-7, and TRBD2 aligns with 7 junction nucleotides. The TCR sequence derives from a woman between 40 and 55 years old with COVID-19, enrolled during active disease. The DNA reads TGTGCCAGCAGTTCCGTCCTAGCGGCCCGGCCCTACGAGCAGTACTTC. Its protein is CASSSVLAARPYEQYF.